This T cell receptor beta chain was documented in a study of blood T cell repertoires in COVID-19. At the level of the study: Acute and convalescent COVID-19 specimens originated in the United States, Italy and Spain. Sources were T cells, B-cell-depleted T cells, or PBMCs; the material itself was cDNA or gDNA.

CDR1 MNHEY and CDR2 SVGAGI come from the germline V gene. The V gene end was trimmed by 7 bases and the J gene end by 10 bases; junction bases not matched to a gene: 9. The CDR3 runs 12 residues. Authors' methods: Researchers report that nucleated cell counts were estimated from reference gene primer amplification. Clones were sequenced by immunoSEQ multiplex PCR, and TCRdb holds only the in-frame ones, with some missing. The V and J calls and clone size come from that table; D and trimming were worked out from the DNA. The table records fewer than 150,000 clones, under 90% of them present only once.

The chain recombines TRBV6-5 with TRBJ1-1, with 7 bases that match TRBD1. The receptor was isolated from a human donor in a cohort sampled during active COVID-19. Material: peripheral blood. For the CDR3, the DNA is TGTGCCAGCATCGACAGGGTTGGGGGAGCTTTCTTT. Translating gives CASIDRVGGAFF.